One T cell receptor (beta chain) is described in this entry. Authors' methods: By means of reference gene primer amplification, nucleated cell counts were estimated. TCRdb keeps only in-frame clones here, not all; method: immunoSEQ multiplex PCR. The V and J calls and clone size were taken over from that table, and D and trimming were inferred from the DNA. The sample contains fewer than 400,000 clones, roughly nine tenths of which appear only once. This sample was taken from a study of blood T cell repertoires in COVID-19. For the study at large: T cells, B-cell-depleted T cells, or PBMCs provided the cDNA or gDNA that served as material.

Trimming cost V 6 bases and J 3 bases, with 11 bases left between them. Germline V gives CDR1 SNHLY, CDR2 FYNNEI. This CDR3 region has 13 residues. This clonotype originated in a man between 60 and 75 years old who had recovered from COVID-19. This rearrangement joins TRBV2 to TRBJ1-1; D uncertain. Sequenced: PBMCs or T cells enriched from blood (not recorded which). CDR3 sequence reads: CASRRTGDTEAFF. The CDR3 region has the DNA TGTGCCAGCAGAAGGACTGGGGACACTGAAGCTTTCTTT.